Each of the 32 T cell receptor beta chains below was sequenced from the same sample in a study of cytomegalovirus exposure and HLA in healthy donors. PCR used 60 Vbeta primers and 13 Jbeta primers. TCRdb's copy holds only in-frame clones and misses some; the assay was immunoSEQ multiplex PCR. The profile shows under 150,000 clones, about 81% of them singletons. The sample taken for sequencing was PBMCs. The receptors were gathered from a woman aged 50 to 60 in good health and CMV-seropositive.

This clone was found once. The chain carries TRBV7-9 and TRBJ1-1, with D uncertain. The CDR3 runs 13 residues. Trimming left V 3 bases short and J 7 bases short, with 12 bases between. Germline V gene sequence: CDR1 SEHNR, CDR2 FQNEAQ (reference sequence). The CDR3 loop reads CASSFRGSIEAFF. CDR3 DNA: TGTGCCAGCAGCTTCCGGGGATCCATTGAAGCTTTCTTT.

The chain couples TRBV30 to TRBJ1-3; D call uncertain. This CDR3 has 18 residues. Germline loops: CDR1 GTSNPN, CDR2 SVGIG (reference sequence). Deletions cut 0 bases from V and 0 bases from J, with 18 bases between. CDR3 sequence (DNA): TGTGCCTGGAGTGTACAGATGATAGGCCTCTACTCTGGAAACACCATATATTTT. As protein: CAWSVQMIGLYSGNTIYF.

To note about this clone: Additional DNA sequences in this sample encode the identical CDR3. The rearrangement joins TRBV6-5 to TRBJ1-5; D is uncertain. This CDR3 contains 13 residues. CDR1 and CDR2 (germline): MNHEY, SVGAGI. V was trimmed by 6 bases and J by 2 bases, leaving 8 bases between them. The CDR3 coding sequence is TGTGCCAGCAGAGGTCGGGGCAATCAGCCCCAGCATTTT. Translated: CASRGRGNQPQHF.

The V and J genes are TRBV6-5 and TRBJ2-1; TRBD2 agrees at 8 bases. Germline loops: CDR1 MNHEY, CDR2 SVGAGI. This CDR3 comprises 15 residues. The J segment lost 0 bases and the V segment lost 5 bases, leaving 3 bases of the junction unmatched. CDR3 protein: CASSTGGSSYNEQFF. Here the CDR3 DNA reads TGTGCCAGCAGTACGGGGGGGAGCTCCTACAATGAGCAGTTCTTC.

The genes are TRBV7-2 and TRBJ1-1, with unresolved D. There are 14 residues in the CDR3. Trimming removed 2 bases at V and 3 bases at J, with 10 bases between. Germline CDR1 SGHTA, CDR2 FQGNSA. This CDR3 is CASSLYVSDTEAFF. The DNA for the CDR3 is TGTGCCAGCAGCTTATATGTGTCGGACACTGAAGCTTTCTTT.

The chain recombines TRBV11-2 with TRBJ1-6, with no clear D. This CDR3 is 14 amino acids long. CDR1 and CDR2 from the germline V gene are SGHAT and FQNNGV. V shed 0 bases and J shed 10 bases, with 10 bases lying between them. The CDR3 DNA reads as TGTGCCAGCAGCTTAGATACGGGTCGGTCACCCCTCCACTTT. This codes for CASSLDTGRSPLHF.

This CDR3 reads CASSLGLEQFF. CDR3 sequence (DNA): TGTGCCAGCAGCCTGGGGCTTGAGCAGTTCTTC. The V and J genes are TRBV6-5 and TRBJ2-1; a weak D match, TRBD1 (5 bases). CDR1 MNHEY and CDR2 SVGAGI come from the germline V gene. Trimming left V 6 bases short and J 9 bases short, with 9 bases between. The CDR3 spans 11 residues.

J is TRBJ2-7 and V is TRBV7-2; tentatively, D is TRBD2 (6 bases). V was clipped by 1 base and J by 2 bases, with 6 bases between them. The CDR3 covers 13 residues. Per germline, CDR1 SGHTA and CDR2 FQGNSA. The CDR3 coding sequence is TGTGCCAGCAGCTTAGGACTAGCCTACGAGCAGTACTTC. It codes for CASSLGLAYEQYF.

The chain recombines TRBV6-5 with TRBJ2-5; no reliable D call. The length of the CDR3 is 13 residues. The ends were cut back, 4 bases at V and 5 bases at J, with 11 bases in the middle. CDR1 and CDR2 (germline): MNHEY, SVGAGI. CDR3: CASSSSRPETQYF. CDR3 DNA: TGTGCCAGCAGTTCGTCCAGGCCGGAGACCCAGTACTTC.

V and J are TRBV5-1 and TRBJ2-7; 8 nucleotides align to TRBD2. CDR3 size: 15 residues. CDR1 and CDR2 (germline): SGHRS, YFSETQ. J gave up 2 bases and V 0 bases, and 4 bases lay outside the gene matches. This CDR3 reads CASSLGGGGTYEQYF. CDR3 nucleotide sequence: TGCGCCAGCAGCTTGGGGGGCGGGGGGACCTACGAGCAGTACTTC.

The chain combines TRBV5-4 with TRBJ1-1; 9 bases match TRBD1. The CDR3 sequence is 17 residues long. V dropped 4 bases and J dropped 4; count of bases not matched to a gene: 14. Germline V gives CDR1 SGHNT, CDR2 YYREEE (reference sequence). The CDR3 protein is CASSRMTGGWGSTEAFF. The CDR3 coding sequence is TGTGCCAGCAGCCGGATGACAGGGGGTTGGGGTAGCACTGAAGCTTTCTTT.

The chain employs TRBV30 and TRBJ1-3; D may be TRBD1 (6 bases). Trimming took off 0 bases at V and 4 bases at J, with 7 bases between the two ends. The CDR3 has 13 amino acids. The germline V gene has CDR1 GTSNPN and CDR2 SVGIG (reference sequence). The CDR3 bases are TGTGCCTGGAGTGTAAGGGGGGGAAACACCATATATTTT. The encoded protein is CAWSVRGGNTIYF.

The V and J genes are TRBV29-1 and TRBJ2-7; TRBD1 is a possible D gene (6 bases). CDR1 and CDR2 from the germline V gene are SQVTM and ANQGSEA. V lost 3 bases to trimming and J lost 0 bases, with 9 bases between them. The CDR3 totals 13 residues. CDR3: CSVDGTPSYEQYF. In DNA form, the CDR3 reads TGCAGCGTTGACGGGACACCCTCCTACGAGCAGTACTTC.

This chain joins TRBV18 and TRBJ1-1; D not resolved. The germline V gene has CDR1 KGHSH and CDR2 LQKENI. This CDR3 is built from 15 residues. Trimming cost V 3 bases and J 0 bases, with 11 bases left between them. The CDR3: CASSPLSDLNTEAFF. CDR3 in DNA: TGTGCCAGCTCACCCCTCTCGGACTTGAACACTGAAGCTTTCTTT. Full variable domain (remainder filled in from reference TRBV18 and TRBJ1-1): NAGVMQNPRHLVRRRGQEARLRCSPMKGHSHVYWYRQLPEEGLKFMVYLQKENIIDESGMPKERFSAEFPKEGPSILRIQQVVRGDSAAYFCASSPLSDLNTEAFFGQGTRLTVV.

This chain connects TRBV20-1 to TRBJ1-1; D unresolved. The CDR3 runs 11 residues. Trimming took off 8 bases at V and 0 bases at J, with 7 bases between the two ends. In germline, CDR1 is DFQATT, CDR2 SNEGSKA (reference sequence). The DNA of the CDR3 is TGCAGTACGACATTGAACACTGAAGCTTTCTTT. Protein product: CSTTLNTEAFF.

J is TRBJ1-6 and V is TRBV27, with a tentative D call TRBD1 (6 bases). The V gene lost 5 bases and the J gene lost 8 bases, with 19 bases spanning the gap. Germline CDR1 is MNHEY and CDR2 is SMNVEV (reference sequence). The CDR3 is 16 amino acids. DNA of the CDR3: TGTGCCAGCAGTCGCACCTCCGGGACACTGGATTCACCCCTCCACTTT. It yields the protein CASSRTSGTLDSPLHF.

The chain has TRBV11-2 and TRBJ2-7, with TRBD2 as a possible D gene (5 bases). Deletions cut 1 base from V and 2 bases from J, with 21 bases between. CDR1 SGHAT and CDR2 FQNNGV come from the germline V gene. The CDR3 runs 18 residues. CDR3 loop: CASSLGTSMRAETYEQYF. For the CDR3, the DNA is TGTGCCAGCAGCTTAGGGACCTCCATGCGAGCGGAAACCTACGAGCAGTACTTC.

The rearrangement uses TRBV29-1 and TRBJ1-1, with 9 bases identical to TRBD1. Losses at the gene ends were 5 bases for V and 2 bases for J; bases not matched to a gene: 3. CDR3 length equals 13 residues. Germline V CDR1 and CDR2: SQVTM, ANQGSEA. In nucleotides, the CDR3 is TGCAGCGTTCCGGGACAGGGTAACACTGAAGCTTTCTTT. Protein product: CSVPGQGNTEAFF.

The genes are TRBV30 and TRBJ2-1, with D possibly TRBD1 on 6 matching bases. V was cut by 4 bases and J by 7 bases, with 8 bases left in between. From germline, CDR1 is GTSNPN and CDR2 SVGIG (reference sequence). The CDR3 loop spans 11 amino acids. The CDR3 DNA is TGTGCCTGGATCAGGGGAAATGAGCAGTTCTTC. Translated, it gives CAWIRGNEQFF.

The J gene is TRBJ2-2, the V gene TRBV4-3; D is unclear. Germline V gene sequence: CDR1 LGHNA, CDR2 YSLEER. The V end was cut by 0 bases, the J end by 4 bases, with 12 bases between. CDR3 length: 16 residues. CDR3 DNA: TGCGCCAGCAGCCAAGAAGCGAGGTTTCCCACCGGGGAGCTGTTTTTT. Its translation is CASSQEARFPTGELFF.

The gene calls are TRBV28 and TRBJ2-1, with 7 positions matching TRBD1. The trim removed 2 bases at V and 8 bases at J, leaving 9 bases unmatched. Germline CDR1 and CDR2: MDHEN and SYDVKM. The CDR3 covers 15 residues. CDR3 sequence: CASSLPNRGTDEQFF. DNA for the CDR3: TGTGCCAGCAGTTTACCCAACAGGGGAACCGATGAGCAGTTCTTC.

The chain is built from TRBV7-9 and TRBJ2-4; maybe TRBD1 (5 bases). Trimming took off 5 bases at V and 0 bases at J, with 14 bases between the two ends. Germline V gives CDR1 SEHNR, CDR2 FQNEAQ (reference sequence). CDR3 length equals 16 residues. The CDR3 DNA reads TGTGCCAGCAGCCCCCAGGGCACGGTAGCCAAAAACATTCAGTACTTC. It codes for CASSPQGTVAKNIQYF.

V is TRBV4-3 and J is TRBJ2-7; TRBD1 aligns across 7 bases. V lost 4 bases and J lost 2; bases outside the gene matches: 2. Germline V gene sequence: CDR1 LGHNA, CDR2 YSLEER. CDR3 length equals 13 residues. The CDR3 DNA reads as TGCGCCAGCAGCCGAGGGGGCCCCTACGAGCAGTACTTC. Residues: CASSRGGPYEQYF.

The rearrangement uses TRBV7-6 and TRBJ2-1; 7 bases agree with TRBD1. Germline-derived CDR1 and CDR2 are SGHVS and FNYEAQ. The CDR3 is 16 residues long. Trimming cost V 3 bases and J 2 bases; bases outside gene matches: 7. CDR3 DNA: TGTGCCAGCAGCTTGGGGGTAGGGGGCGCCTACAATGAGCAGTTCTTC. It encodes CASSLGVGGAYNEQFF.

The chain recombines TRBV7-9 with TRBJ1-4; a possible D gene is TRBD1 (6 bases). V was trimmed by 5 bases and J by 2 bases, leaving 12 bases between them. This CDR3 region has 15 residues. Germline CDR1 is SEHNR and CDR2 is FQNEAQ (reference sequence). The CDR3 sequence: CASSPPGGTNEKLFF. CDR3 bases: TGTGCCAGCAGCCCGCCGGGGGGCACTAATGAAAAACTGTTTTTT.

This rearrangement joins TRBV21-1 to TRBJ1-1. TRBV21-1 has pseudogene status. The CDR3 consists of 14 residues. The CDR3 protein is CASSKAKMGGTAFF. The CDR3 nucleotides are TGTGCCAGCAGCAAAGCAAAGATGGGGGGAACGGCTTTCTTT.

In this sample, this clone turned up once. The rearrangement links TRBV27 to TRBJ2-3; D is uncertain. V was cut by 3 bases and J by 5 bases, with 12 bases left in between. The CDR3 is made up of 14 amino acids. Germline V gene sequence: CDR1 MNHEY, CDR2 SMNVEV (reference sequence). CDR3 nucleotide sequence: TGTGCCAGCAGTTTTTGGTCGAGGTTAGATACGCAGTATTTT. Encoded protein: CASSFWSRLDTQYF.

The V gene is TRBV9, the J gene TRBJ2-7, with D unresolved. Between the trimmed V and J ends, which lost 0 bases and 2 bases, there was a span of 9 bases. CDR3 length equals 14 residues. From germline, CDR1 is SGDLS and CDR2 YYNGEE. The CDR3 DNA follows: TGTGCCAGCAGCGTAGGTGGCGGAACCTACGAGCAGTACTTC. It encodes CASSVGGGTYEQYF.

V usage is TRBV19 and J usage is TRBJ2-7, with TRBD2 matching 11 bases. The junction had 7 bases not matched to a gene; V was cut back by 5 bases and J by 4 bases. The CDR3 is 15 residues long. Germline loops: CDR1 LNHDA, CDR2 SQIVND (reference sequence). The CDR3 loop reads CASSPLAGGSYEQYF. The DNA of the CDR3 is TGTGCCAGTAGTCCTCTAGCGGGAGGTTCTTACGAGCAGTACTTC.

The genes are TRBV2 and TRBJ1-2; D is unclear. Trimming removed 8 bases at V and 2 bases at J, with 12 bases between. CDR3 size: 13 residues. Looked up from germline, CDR1 is SNHLY and CDR2 is FYNNEI. CDR3 protein: CASQLGQNYGYTF. Written as DNA, the CDR3 is TGTGCCAGCCAACTTGGGCAGAACTATGGCTACACCTTC.

This clone was picked up one time. V and J are TRBV19 and TRBJ2-4, with 8 bases identical to TRBD1. The germline gives CDR1 LNHDA, CDR2 SQIVND (reference sequence). The CDR3 has 14 residues. The trim removed 5 bases at V and 7 bases at J, leaving 7 bases unmatched. The CDR3 is CASSLGQGSNIQYF. CDR3 coding DNA: TGTGCCAGTAGTCTCGGACAGGGCAGCAACATTCAGTACTTC.

The gene calls are TRBV27 and TRBJ2-1, with a weak D call TRBD1 (5 bases). The CDR3 is 15 residues long. Germline values: CDR1 MNHEY, CDR2 SMNVEV (reference sequence). V gave up 5 bases and J gave up 1 base, with 12 bases separating them. The CDR3 DNA reads as TGTGCCAGCAGTCCTCAGGGTCATTCCTACAATGAGCAGTTCTTC. It is translated as CASSPQGHSYNEQFF.